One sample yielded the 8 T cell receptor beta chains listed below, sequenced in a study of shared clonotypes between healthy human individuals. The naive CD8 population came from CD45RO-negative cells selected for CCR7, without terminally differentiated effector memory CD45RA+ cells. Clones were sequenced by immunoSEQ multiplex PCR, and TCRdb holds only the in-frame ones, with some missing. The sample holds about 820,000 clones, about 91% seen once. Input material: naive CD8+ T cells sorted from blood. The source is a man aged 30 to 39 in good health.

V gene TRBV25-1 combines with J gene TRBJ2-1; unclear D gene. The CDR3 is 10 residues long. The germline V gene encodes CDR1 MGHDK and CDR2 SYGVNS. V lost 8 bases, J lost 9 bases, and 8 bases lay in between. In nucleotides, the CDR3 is TGTGCCAGCCTCGGGCGTGAGCAGTTCTTC. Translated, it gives CASLGREQFF.

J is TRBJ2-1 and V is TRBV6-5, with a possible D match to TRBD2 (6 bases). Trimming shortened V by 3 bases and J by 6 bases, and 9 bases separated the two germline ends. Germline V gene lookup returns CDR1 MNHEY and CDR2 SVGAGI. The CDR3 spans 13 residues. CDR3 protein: CASSYIGSNEQFF. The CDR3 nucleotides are TGTGCCAGCAGTTATATCGGGAGCAATGAGCAGTTCTTC.

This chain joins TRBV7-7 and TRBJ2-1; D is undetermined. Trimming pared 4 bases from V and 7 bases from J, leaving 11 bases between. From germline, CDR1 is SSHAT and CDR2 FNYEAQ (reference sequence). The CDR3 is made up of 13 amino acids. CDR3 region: CASSSGYQNEQFF. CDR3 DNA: TGTGCCAGCAGCTCCGGCTACCAGAATGAGCAGTTCTTC.

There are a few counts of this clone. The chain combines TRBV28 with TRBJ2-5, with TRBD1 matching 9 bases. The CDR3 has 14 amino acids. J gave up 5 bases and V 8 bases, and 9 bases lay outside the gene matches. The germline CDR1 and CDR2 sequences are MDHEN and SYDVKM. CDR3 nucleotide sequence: TGTGCCAGCCGGACAGGGGCATTGGGGGAGACCCAGTACTTC. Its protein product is CASRTGALGETQYF.

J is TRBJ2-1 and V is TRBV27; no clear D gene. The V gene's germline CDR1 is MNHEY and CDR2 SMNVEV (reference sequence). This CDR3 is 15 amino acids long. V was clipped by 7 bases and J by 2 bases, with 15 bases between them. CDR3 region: CASTSSETAYNEQFF. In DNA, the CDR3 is TGTGCCAGCACCTCCTCGGAAACAGCCTACAATGAGCAGTTCTTC.

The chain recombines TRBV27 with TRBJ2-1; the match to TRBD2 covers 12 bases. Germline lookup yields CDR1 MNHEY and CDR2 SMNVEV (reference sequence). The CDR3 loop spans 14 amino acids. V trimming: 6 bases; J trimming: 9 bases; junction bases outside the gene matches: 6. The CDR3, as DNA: TGTGCCAGCAGCCAGGGACTAGCGGGTAGTGAGCAGTTCTTC. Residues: CASSQGLAGSEQFF.

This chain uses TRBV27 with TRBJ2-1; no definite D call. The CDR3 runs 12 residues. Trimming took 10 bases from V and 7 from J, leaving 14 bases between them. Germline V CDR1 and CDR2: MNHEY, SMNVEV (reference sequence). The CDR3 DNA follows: TGTGCCACCTTTAAGGGCCAAAATGAGCAGTTCTTC. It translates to CATFKGQNEQFF.

In DNA, the CDR3 is TGCGCCAACAAGCCAGCGGCCGGGGAGCTGTTTTTT. As protein: CANKPAAGELFF. V gene TRBV10-1 combines with J gene TRBJ2-2, with D perhaps matching TRBD2 (5 bases). This CDR3 comprises 12 residues. Germline V lookup: CDR1 WNHNN, CDR2 SYGVQD (reference sequence). V was pared by 10 bases and J by 6 bases, with 12 bases between.